A selection of T cell receptor beta chains follows, all from one sample in a study of blood T cell repertoires in COVID-19. The protocol was immunoSEQ multiplex PCR, while the TCRdb copy is restricted to in-frame clones and leaves out a portion. The data contain about 160,000 clones, around four fifths of them seen just once; the ten biggest clones take up roughly 3.1%. The sequenced material came from peripheral blood. All receptors come from a man in his sixties or seventies with acute or convalescent COVID-19. Each CDR3 is given with its conserved first and last residue. D genes are given only for firm matches. Clone sizes are given selectively: once, few, many, or a class where the clone is expanded.

>TRBD2|TRBJ2-1|NA|TRBV7-2
CASRTSGGPGNEQFF
TGTGCCAGCAGGACTAGCGGGGGGCCGGGGAATGAGCAGTTCTTC
>NA|TRBJ1-2|NA|TRBV10-2
CASSPGSPLRGYTF
TGCGCCAGCAGCCCCGGGTCCCCCTTGAGAGGCTACACCTTC
>NA|TRBJ2-3|NA|TRBV12-3/TRBV12-4
CASSLRSTDTQYF
TGTGCCAGCAGTTTACGGAGCACAGATACGCAGTATTTT
>NA|TRBJ2-1|NA|TRBV24-1
CATSDSPLSNANEQFF
TGTGCCACCAGTGATTCACCCCTATCAAACGCGAATGAGCAGTTCTTC
>NA|TRBJ1-1|many|TRBV28
CASRETQGRNTEAFF
TGTGCCAGCAGAGAGACGCAGGGGAGGAACACTGAAGCTTTCTTT
>TRBD2|TRBJ2-2|few|TRBV6-5
CASRREGLNTGELFF
TGTGCCAGCAGACGGGAGGGCCTTAATACCGGGGAGCTGTTTTTT
>TRBD2|TRBJ2-7|NA|TRBV14
CASSQGTSGVEQYF
TGTGCCAGCAGCCAAGGGACTAGCGGGGTCGAGCAGTACTTC
>TRBD2|TRBJ2-1|NA|TRBV19
CASSIGQRERNEQFF
TGTGCCAGTAGTATAGGGCAGCGGGAACGGAATGAGCAGTTCTTC
>NA|TRBJ1-5|NA|TRBV18
CASSPDLQQPQHF
TGTGCCAGCTCACCAGATCTTCAGCAGCCCCAGCATTTT
>TRBD1|TRBJ2-3|NA|TRBV15
CAIGQGVVDTQYF
TGTGCAATCGGACAGGGGGTAGTTGATACGCAGTATTTT
>TRBD1|TRBJ1-1|few|TRBV19
CASRDRVAFF
TGTGCCAGTAGGGACAGGGTTGCTTTCTTT
>NA|TRBJ1-3|NA|TRBV12-3/TRBV12-4
CASSWTAGNTIYF
TGTGCCAGCAGTTGGACAGCTGGAAACACCATATATTTT
>TRBD2|TRBJ2-7|NA|TRBV19
CASSSSGIPSEQYF
TGTGCCAGTAGTTCTAGCGGGATCCCTTCCGAGCAGTACTTC
>NA|TRBJ2-1|few|TRBV4-3
CASSQEIRAEQFF
TGCGCCAGCAGCCAAGAGATCCGAGCTGAGCAGTTCTTC
>NA|TRBJ1-1|NA|TRBV6-1
CASSEMSSGNTEAFF
TGTGCCAGCAGTGAAATGTCTTCAGGGAACACTGAAGCTTTCTTT
>NA|TRBJ2-2|NA|TRBV12-3/TRBV12-4
CASTPRVSGELFF
TGTGCCAGCACCCCTCGGGTGAGCGGGGAGCTGTTTTTT
>TRBD1|TRBJ1-5|few|TRBV6-2/TRBV6-3
CASSYSGQGAYSNQPQHF
TGTGCCAGCAGTTACTCGGGACAGGGGGCCTATAGCAATCAGCCCCAGCATTTT
>NA|TRBJ2-2|NA|TRBV25-1
CASGSQGTGELFF
TGTGCCAGCGGAAGCCAGGGGACCGGGGAGCTGTTTTTT
>NA|TRBJ1-2|few|TRBV10-2
CASSPTDKNYGYTF
TGCGCCAGCAGTCCGACCGACAAGAACTATGGCTACACCTTC
>TRBD1|TRBJ2-7|NA|TRBV20-1
CSASLQGDEQYF
TGCAGTGCTAGTTTACAGGGGGATGAGCAGTACTTC